The TCR beta chain described here comes from a study of blood T cell repertoires in COVID-19. The protocol was immunoSEQ multiplex PCR, while the TCRdb copy is restricted to in-frame clones and leaves out a portion. The profile shows some 110,000 clones, around 80% of them singletons. Unmatched junction bases numbered 12, after V lost 5 bases and J lost 7 bases. From germline, CDR1 is SSHAT and CDR2 FNYEAQ (reference sequence). This CDR3 spans 16 amino acids. The V gene is TRBV7-7, the J gene TRBJ2-2, with TRBD1 identical over 8 bases. The sequence came from a woman aged 70-85 years with acute or convalescent COVID-19. The material sequenced was peripheral blood. The CDR3 nucleotides read TGTGCCAGCAGCCCCGGTGGCCAGGGGGCGAGCGGGGAGCTGTTTTTT. Protein sequence: CASSPGGQGASGELFF. Filled out from reference TRBV7-7 and TRBJ2-2, the complete variable domain reads GAGVSQSPRYKVTKRGQDVTLRCDPISSHATLYWYQQALGQGPEFLTYFNYEAQPDKSGLPSDRFSAERPEGSISTLTIQRTEQRDSAMYRCASSPGGQGASGELFFGEGSRLTVL.